Following are 29 T cell receptor beta chains from one sample sequenced in a study of identical twins. TCRdb recomputed calls from the 5' RACE reads with MiXCR, one row per CDR3 protein. The table has 400,000 to 550,000 distinct CDR3 sequences, approximately 22% seen once. The same sample was also used in a study of T cells expressing NK-cell markers.

Sequenced: CD4+ T cells sorted from blood. The receptors stem from a young woman in good health.

V gene TRBV9 combines with J gene TRBJ2-1; weak D call: TRBD2 (6 bases). Germline V CDR1 and CDR2: SGDLS, YYNGEE. The CDR3 is made up of 14 amino acids. Deletions cut 4 bases from V and 10 bases from J, with 18 bases between. The CDR3 region is CASSPRDWSPEQFF. In DNA, the CDR3 is TGTGCCAGCAGCCCCCGGGACTGGTCGCCCGAGCAGTTCTTC. Together with reference TRBV9 and TRBJ2-1, the CDR3 gives the full variable domain: DSGVTQTPKHLITATGQRVTLRCSPRSGDLSVYWYQQSLDQGLQFLIQYYNGEERAKGNILERFSAQQFPDLHSELNLSSLELGDSALYFCASSPRDWSPEQFFGPGTRLTVL.

This clonotype was detected many times. The chain is built from TRBV5-1 and TRBJ2-3; D may correspond to TRBD1 or TRBD2 (6 bases each). CDR3 size: 16 residues. In germline, CDR1 is SGHRS, CDR2 YFSETQ. V lost 4 bases and J lost 4, with 19 bases in between. The CDR3 DNA follows: TGCGCCAGCAGCCTCGCCCTGGGGGGCCGGGCAGATACGCAGTATTTT. Amino acid sequence: CASSLALGGRADTQYF.

The sample holds a few counts of this clonotype. This rearrangement joins TRBV20-1 to TRBJ2-7, with 7 nucleotides matching TRBD1. V gave up 1 base and J gave up 5 bases; unmatched junction bases: 11. The CDR3 runs 15 residues. Per the germline V gene, CDR1 is DFQATT and CDR2 is SNEGSKA (reference sequence). CDR3 sequence: CSARALDRRPNEQYF. Here the CDR3 DNA reads TGCAGTGCTAGAGCGTTGGACAGGCGGCCCAACGAGCAGTACTTC.

The chain uses TRBV27 and TRBJ1-5; D remains ambiguous. The CDR3 length is 14 residues. V gave up 7 bases and J gave up 2 bases, with 12 bases separating them. Germline CDR1 reads MNHEY; CDR2 reads SMNVEV (reference sequence). CDR3 amino acids: CASKRWEGNQPQHF. CDR3 in DNA: TGTGCCAGCAAAAGGTGGGAAGGCAATCAGCCCCAGCATTTT.

The V and J genes are TRBV20-1 and TRBJ2-1; 11 nucleotides line up with TRBD2. The CDR3 is 16 residues long. CDR1 DFQATT and CDR2 SNEGSKA come from the germline V gene (reference sequence). V dropped 5 bases and J dropped 4; count of bases not matched to a gene: 10. This chain's CDR3 is CSAYFRLAGRYNEQFF. The CDR3 nucleotides read TGCAGTGCTTATTTTAGACTAGCGGGACGTTACAATGAGCAGTTCTTC.

This clonotype was counted only a few times. This sequence joins TRBV6-1 and TRBJ1-2; no clear D. CDR1 and CDR2 from the germline V gene are MNHNS and SASEGT. The CDR3 totals 14 residues. The V end was cut by 3 bases, the J end by 0 bases, with 8 bases between. The CDR3 DNA follows: TGTGCCAGCAGTGACATAACTACTAACTATGGCTACACCTTC. Amino acid sequence: CASSDITTNYGYTF.

The V call is TRBV20-1, the J call TRBJ1-2; no reliable D call. V was shortened by 2 bases and J by 3 bases, with 10 bases between the two germline ends. The CDR3 extends over 13 amino acids. Germline values: CDR1 DFQATT, CDR2 SNEGSKA (reference sequence). CDR3 in amino acids: CSARLMPDYGYTF. In nucleotides, the CDR3 is TGCAGTGCTAGATTGATGCCGGACTATGGCTACACCTTC.

This clonotype occurred a few times. The V call is TRBV10-3, the J call TRBJ1-6, with D possibly TRBD1 on 6 matching bases. Looked up from germline, CDR1 is ENHRY and CDR2 is SYGVKD. The CDR3 runs 13 residues. The V and J ends lost 6 bases and 7 bases respectively, with 10 bases between them. CDR3 sequence: CAISPDRNSPLHF. The CDR3, as DNA: TGTGCCATCAGCCCGGACAGAAATTCACCCCTCCACTTT.

This clonotype was seen a few times. V gene TRBV3-1 combines with J gene TRBJ2-7, with D maybe TRBD1 (6 bases). Germline loops: CDR1 LGHDT, CDR2 YNNKEL (reference sequence). The ends were cut back, 4 bases at V and 7 bases at J, with 17 bases in the middle. This CDR3 has 14 residues. The CDR3 loop reads CASSLTGGDVEQYF. CDR3 sequence (DNA): TGTGCCAGCAGCCTGACAGGTGGGGATGTGGAGCAGTACTTC.

This clonotype was detected only a few times. This sequence joins TRBV4-2 and TRBJ2-3, with 10 bases fitting TRBD2. Germline CDR1 is LGHNA and CDR2 is YNFKEQ. This CDR3 region has 16 residues. V lost 4 bases and J lost 2; bases outside the gene matches: 6. Here the CDR3 reads CASSPEAGGDTDTQYF. Here the CDR3 DNA reads TGTGCCAGCAGCCCCGAAGCGGGGGGGGACACAGATACGCAGTATTTT.

This clonotype was recorded a few times. As DNA, the CDR3 is TGCAGTGCTAGGAGGGGCCCCGAGACAGTTTACGAGCAGTACTTC. Translation gives CSARRGPETVYEQYF. The chain is built from TRBV20-1 and TRBJ2-7, with D perhaps assigned TRBD1 or TRBD2 (5 bases each). Trimming shortened V by 3 bases and J by 4 bases, and 19 bases separated the two germline ends. This CDR3 spans 15 amino acids. Per the germline V gene, CDR1 is DFQATT and CDR2 is SNEGSKA (reference sequence).

This rearrangement joins TRBV5-4 to TRBJ2-7; 10 nucleotides agree with TRBD2. Germline assignment: CDR1 SGHNT and CDR2 YYREEE (reference sequence). CDR3 length equals 16 residues. Unmatched junction bases numbered 9, after V lost 4 bases and J lost 2 bases. This chain's CDR3 is CASSPGASGGAYEQYF. The CDR3 bases are TGTGCCAGCAGCCCGGGTGCTAGCGGGGGAGCCTACGAGCAGTACTTC.

This chain links TRBV11-2 with TRBJ2-2, with 7 bases aligning to TRBD2. From germline, CDR1 is SGHAT and CDR2 FQNNGV. The CDR3 consists of 16 residues. The V and J ends lost 7 bases and 4 bases, in that order; junction bases with no gene match: 12. The CDR3 sequence is CASTSQAGPLTGELFF. CDR3 nucleotides: TGTGCCAGCACCTCACAAGCGGGGCCACTCACCGGGGAGCTGTTTTTT.

This chain joins TRBV19 and TRBJ1-2; 7 nucleotides align to TRBD1. The CDR3 spans 14 residues. The ends lost 1 base at V and 3 bases at J; junction bases unmatched: 2. CDR1 and CDR2 (germline): LNHDA, SQIVND (reference sequence). In DNA, the CDR3 is TGTGCCAGTAGTATAGGAACAGGGGACTATGGCTACACCTTC. Translation: CASSIGTGDYGYTF.

This clonotype was seen repeatedly, ten times or more. V and J are TRBV9 and TRBJ2-3; TRBD2 agrees at 9 bases. The CDR3 totals 17 residues. With V trimmed by 4 bases and J by 3 bases, 12 bases remained unmatched. The germline V gene has CDR1 SGDLS and CDR2 YYNGEE. DNA for the CDR3: TGTGCCAGCAGCCCCCGGTTGGGAGCGGGGGGAACAGATACGCAGTATTTT. Translating it yields CASSPRLGAGGTDTQYF.

This clonotype has at least ten counts. V gene TRBV12-3 or TRBV12-4 combines with J gene TRBJ1-2; D is perhaps TRBD1 (5 bases). CDR3 length: 14 amino acids. The ends were cut back, 3 bases at V and 8 bases at J, with 16 bases in the middle. CDR3 region: CASSFGGTVRGYTF. The CDR3 DNA reads as TGTGCCAGCAGTTTCGGGGGGACTGTCCGAGGCTACACCTTC.

This CDR3 reads CAIALSGTDTQYF. The CDR3 bases are TGTGCCATCGCATTATCCGGCACAGATACGCAGTATTTT. V is TRBV10-3 and J is TRBJ2-3; D remains ambiguous. Trimming took off 8 bases at V and 1 base at J, with 10 bases between the two ends. Germline V gene sequence: CDR1 ENHRY, CDR2 SYGVKD. The CDR3 runs to 13 residues.

The chain joins TRBV7-2 to TRBJ2-3; perhaps TRBD2 as D (5 bases). Germline V CDR1 and CDR2: SGHTA, FQGNSA. The CDR3 spans 14 residues. Trimming removed 4 bases at V and 2 bases at J, with 10 bases between. CDR3 nucleotide sequence: TGTGCCAGCAGCTCCGGACTTCACACAGATACGCAGTATTTT. Its translation: CASSSGLHTDTQYF. Full variable domain (rest looked up from reference TRBV7-2 and TRBJ2-3): GAGVSQSPSNKVTEKGKDVELRCDPISGHTALYWYRQSLGQGLEFLIYFQGNSAPDKSGLPSDRFSAERTGGSVSTLTIQRTQQEDSAVYLCASSSGLHTDTQYFGPGTRLTVL.

The sample holds a few counts of this clonotype. The chain couples TRBV6-1 to TRBJ1-5, with TRBD1 matching over 8 bases. J was trimmed by 0 bases and V by 6 bases; bases with no gene match: 10. CDR3 size: 17 residues. From germline, CDR1 is MNHNS and CDR2 SASEGT. The CDR3 DNA reads as TGTGCCAGCAGGAGCAGGGGGCGAGTTCTTAGCAATCAGCCCCAGCATTTT. As protein: CASRSRGRVLSNQPQHF.

This clonotype was counted only a few times. V is TRBV4-3 and J is TRBJ2-7, with TRBD1 matching 8 bases. The trim removed 4 bases at V and 3 bases at J, leaving 8 bases unmatched. The length of the CDR3 is 15 residues. Germline CDR1 reads LGHNA; CDR2 reads YSLEER. CDR3 loop: CASSRDRGPHYEQYF. The CDR3 nucleotides are TGCGCCAGCAGCCGCGACAGGGGCCCTCACTACGAGCAGTACTTC.

This clonotype was found a few times. This rearrangement joins TRBV27 to TRBJ1-4, with D unclear. Trimming removed 7 bases at V and 0 bases at J, with 9 bases between. This CDR3 has 14 amino acids. CDR1 is MNHEY and CDR2 is SMNVEV in the germline V gene (reference sequence). CDR3 nucleotides: TGTGCCAGCAAAAAGTGGGCAACTAATGAAAAACTGTTTTTT. Translating gives CASKKWATNEKLFF.

J is TRBJ1-6 and V is TRBV12-3 or TRBV12-4; perhaps TRBD1 as D (5 bases). V lost 6 bases and J lost 8, with 20 bases in between. This CDR3 is built from 16 residues. CDR3 nucleotides: TGTGCCAGCAGACCCGGACTACACGGAGGGGATTCACCCCTCCACTTT. As protein: CASRPGLHGGDSPLHF.

This clonotype was seen more than once but under ten times. The chain couples TRBV11-2 to TRBJ2-7, with 9 positions matching TRBD2. The germline V gene encodes CDR1 SGHAT and CDR2 FQNNGV. With V trimmed by 5 bases and J by 3 bases, 8 bases remained unmatched. This CDR3 has 15 amino acids. CDR3 coding DNA: TGTGCCAGCAGCCCGGGACTAGCTTTAGTCTACGAGCAGTACTTC. Amino acid sequence: CASSPGLALVYEQYF.

J is TRBJ1-2 and V is TRBV6-5, with TRBD1 as a possible D gene (6 bases). Per germline, CDR1 MNHEY and CDR2 SVGAGI. CDR3 length equals 15 residues. V dropped 3 bases and J dropped 4 bases, with 15 bases sitting between them. In nucleotides, the CDR3 is TGTGCCAGCAGTTATCAGGGGCGGACCTTCTATGGCTACACCTTC. Translation: CASSYQGRTFYGYTF.

The genes are TRBV12-3 or TRBV12-4 and TRBJ2-1; the match to TRBD2 covers 7 bases. This CDR3 has 15 amino acids. J was trimmed by 6 bases and V by 7 bases; bases with no gene match: 12. CDR3 nucleotide sequence: TGTGCCAGCACCCGGTCGGGGGGAGCAGCCAATGAGCAGTTCTTC. Its protein product is CASTRSGGAANEQFF.

This clonotype showed up just a few times. The chain uses TRBV6-2 or TRBV6-3 and TRBJ2-7; TRBD1 aligns across 8 bases. Trimming cost V 5 bases and J 12 bases; bases outside gene matches: 12. The germline gives CDR1 MNHEY, CDR2 SVGEGT. This CDR3 contains 13 residues. The CDR3 region is CASSRQDRADGYF. In DNA form, the CDR3 reads TGTGCCAGCAGTCGTCAGGACAGGGCGGACGGGTACTTC.

This clonotype showed up many times. The chain combines TRBV7-2 with TRBJ1-3; 7 nucleotides match TRBD1. V lost 3 bases and J lost 0; bases outside the gene matches: 5. Germline CDR1 SGHTA, CDR2 FQGNSA. This CDR3 is 16 amino acids long. For the CDR3, the DNA is TGTGCCAGCAGCTTCGAGGGACAGATCTCTGGAAACACCATATATTTT. It yields the protein CASSFEGQISGNTIYF.

This clonotype was seen a handful of times. The chain's CDR3 is CASGWRDTEAFF. The CDR3 DNA is TGTGCCAGCGGGTGGCGGGACACTGAAGCTTTCTTT. The J gene is TRBJ1-1, the V gene TRBV12-3 or TRBV12-4; D ambiguous. The CDR3 is made up of 12 amino acids. The germline V and J ends were trimmed by 8 bases and 3 bases, with 10 bases remaining between them.

This chain connects TRBV3-1 to TRBJ2-1, with TRBD2 matching over 9 bases. The CDR3 is 17 residues long. From germline, CDR1 is LGHDT and CDR2 YNNKEL (reference sequence). Trimming removed 4 bases from V and 5 bases from J; junction bases left unmatched: 12. In nucleotides, the CDR3 is TGTGCCAGCAGCCCCCATCTTAGCGGGAGAAATGACAATGAGCAGTTCTTC. Its protein is CASSPHLSGRNDNEQFF.